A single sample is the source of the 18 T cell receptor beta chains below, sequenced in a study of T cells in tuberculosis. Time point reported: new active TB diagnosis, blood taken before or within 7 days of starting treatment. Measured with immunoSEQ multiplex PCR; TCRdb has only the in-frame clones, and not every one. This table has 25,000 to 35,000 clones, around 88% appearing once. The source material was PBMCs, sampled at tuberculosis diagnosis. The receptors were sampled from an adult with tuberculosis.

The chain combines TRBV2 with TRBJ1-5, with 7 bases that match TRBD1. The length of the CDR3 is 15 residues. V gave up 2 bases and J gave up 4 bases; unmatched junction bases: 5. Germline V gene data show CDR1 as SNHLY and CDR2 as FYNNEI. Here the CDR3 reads CASSEWGTENQPQHF. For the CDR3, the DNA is TGTGCCAGCAGTGAATGGGGGACAGAGAATCAGCCCCAGCATTTT.

CDR3 sequence (DNA): TGTGCCAGCTCACCTGGCAGGGAATCAAATCAGCCCCAGCATTTT. This encodes CASSPGRESNQPQHF. The J gene is TRBJ1-5, the V gene TRBV18, with D possibly being TRBD1 (5 bases). V was cut by 3 bases and J by 4 bases, with 13 bases left in between. The germline CDR1 and CDR2 sequences are KGHSH and LQKENI. CDR3 length: 15 residues.

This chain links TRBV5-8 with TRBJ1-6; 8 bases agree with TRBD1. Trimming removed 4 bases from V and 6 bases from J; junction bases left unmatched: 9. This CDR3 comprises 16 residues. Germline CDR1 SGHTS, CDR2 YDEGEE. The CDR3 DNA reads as TGTGCCAGCAGCAAGGGACAGGCGAGGCGTAATTCACCCCTCCACTTT. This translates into CASSKGQARRNSPLHF.

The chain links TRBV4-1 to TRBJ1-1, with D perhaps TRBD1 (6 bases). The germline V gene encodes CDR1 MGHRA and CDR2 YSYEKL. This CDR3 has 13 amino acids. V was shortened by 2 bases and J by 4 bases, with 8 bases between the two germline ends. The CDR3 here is CASSQQGTTEAFF. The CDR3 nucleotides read TGCGCCAGCAGCCAACAGGGGACCACTGAAGCTTTCTTT.

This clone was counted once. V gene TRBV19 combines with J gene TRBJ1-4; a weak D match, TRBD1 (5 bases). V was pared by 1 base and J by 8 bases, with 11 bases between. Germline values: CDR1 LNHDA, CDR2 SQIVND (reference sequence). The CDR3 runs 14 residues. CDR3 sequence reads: CASSIGQGGEKLFF. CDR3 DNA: TGTGCCAGTAGTATAGGCCAGGGCGGAGAAAAACTGTTTTTT.

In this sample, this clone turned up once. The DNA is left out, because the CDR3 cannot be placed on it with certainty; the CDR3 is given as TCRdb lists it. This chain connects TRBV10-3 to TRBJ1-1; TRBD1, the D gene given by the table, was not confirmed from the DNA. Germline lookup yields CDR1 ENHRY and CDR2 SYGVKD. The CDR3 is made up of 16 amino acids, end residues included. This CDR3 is CAISDPLWQGAAEAFF.

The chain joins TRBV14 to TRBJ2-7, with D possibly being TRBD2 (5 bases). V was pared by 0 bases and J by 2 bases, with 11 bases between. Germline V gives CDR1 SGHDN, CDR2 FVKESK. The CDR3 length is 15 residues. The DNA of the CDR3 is TGTGCCAGCAGCCAAGATATCCGGGGTCCCTACGAGCAGTACTTC. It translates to CASSQDIRGPYEQYF.

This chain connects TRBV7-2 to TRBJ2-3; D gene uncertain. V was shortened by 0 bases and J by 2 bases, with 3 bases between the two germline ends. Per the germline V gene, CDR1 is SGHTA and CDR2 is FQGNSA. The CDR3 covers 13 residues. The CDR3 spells CASSLANTDTQYF. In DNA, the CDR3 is TGTGCCAGCAGCTTAGCTAACACAGATACGCAGTATTTT.

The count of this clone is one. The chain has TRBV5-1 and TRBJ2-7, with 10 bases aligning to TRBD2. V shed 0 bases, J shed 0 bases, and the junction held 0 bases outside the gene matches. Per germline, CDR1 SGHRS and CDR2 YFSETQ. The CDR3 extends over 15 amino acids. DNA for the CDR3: TGCGCCAGCAGCTTGGCTAGCGGGAGCTCCTACGAGCAGTACTTC. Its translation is CASSLASGSSYEQYF. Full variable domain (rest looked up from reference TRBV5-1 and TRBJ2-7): KAGVTQTPRYLIKTRGQQVTLSCSPISGHRSVSWYQQTPGQGLQFLFEYFSETQRNKGNFPGRFSGRQFSNSRSEMNVSTLELGDSALYLCASSLASGSSYEQYFGPGTRLTVT.

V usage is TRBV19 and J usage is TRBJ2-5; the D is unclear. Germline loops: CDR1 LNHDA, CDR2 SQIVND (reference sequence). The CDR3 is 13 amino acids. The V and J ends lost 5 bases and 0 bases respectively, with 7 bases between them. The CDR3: CASSPQYQETQYF. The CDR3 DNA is TGTGCCAGTAGTCCACAGTACCAAGAGACCCAGTACTTC.

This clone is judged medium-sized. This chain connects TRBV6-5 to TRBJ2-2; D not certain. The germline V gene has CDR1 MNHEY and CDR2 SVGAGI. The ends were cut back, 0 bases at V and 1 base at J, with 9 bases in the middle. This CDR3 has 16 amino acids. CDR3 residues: CASSYSSQLNTGELFF. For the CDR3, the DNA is TGTGCCAGCAGTTACTCGAGTCAACTGAACACCGGGGAGCTGTTTTTT.

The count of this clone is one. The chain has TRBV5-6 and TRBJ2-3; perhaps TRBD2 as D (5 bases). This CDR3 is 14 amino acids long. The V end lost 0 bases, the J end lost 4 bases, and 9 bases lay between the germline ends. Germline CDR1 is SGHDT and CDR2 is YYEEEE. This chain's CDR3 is CASSLASPADTQYF. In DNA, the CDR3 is TGTGCCAGCAGCTTGGCTAGCCCCGCAGATACGCAGTATTTT.

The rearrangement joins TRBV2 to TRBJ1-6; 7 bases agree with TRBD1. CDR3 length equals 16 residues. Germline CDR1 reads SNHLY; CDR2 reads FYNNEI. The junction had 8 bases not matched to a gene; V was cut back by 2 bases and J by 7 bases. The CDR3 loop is CASSEYGGGLNSPLHF. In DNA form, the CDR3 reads TGTGCCAGCAGTGAATACGGAGGGGGCCTAAATTCACCCCTCCACTTT.

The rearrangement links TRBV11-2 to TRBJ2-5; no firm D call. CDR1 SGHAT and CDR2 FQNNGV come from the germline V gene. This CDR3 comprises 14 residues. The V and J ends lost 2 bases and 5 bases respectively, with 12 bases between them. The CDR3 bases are TGTGCCAGCAGCTTAAGAGGTGGCCCCGAGACCCAGTACTTC. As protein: CASSLRGGPETQYF.

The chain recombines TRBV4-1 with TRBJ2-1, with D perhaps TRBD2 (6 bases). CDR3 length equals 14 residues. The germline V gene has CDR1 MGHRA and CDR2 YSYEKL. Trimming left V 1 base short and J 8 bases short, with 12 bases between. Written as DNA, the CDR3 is TGCGCCAGCAGCCAAGGGACTACGGGGGATGAGCAGTTCTTC. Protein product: CASSQGTTGDEQFF.

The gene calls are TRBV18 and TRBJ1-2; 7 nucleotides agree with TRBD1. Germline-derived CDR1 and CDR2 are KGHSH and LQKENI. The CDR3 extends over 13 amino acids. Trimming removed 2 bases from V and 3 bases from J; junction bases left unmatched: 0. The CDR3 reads CASSPDRDYGYTF. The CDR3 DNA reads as TGTGCCAGCTCACCAGACAGGGACTATGGCTACACCTTC.

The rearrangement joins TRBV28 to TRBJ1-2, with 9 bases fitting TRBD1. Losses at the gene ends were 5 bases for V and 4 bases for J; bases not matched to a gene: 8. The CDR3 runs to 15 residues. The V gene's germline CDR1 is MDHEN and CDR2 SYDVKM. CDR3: CASSPETGGPYGYTF. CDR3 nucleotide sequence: TGTGCCAGCAGTCCCGAGACAGGGGGACCCTATGGCTACACCTTC.

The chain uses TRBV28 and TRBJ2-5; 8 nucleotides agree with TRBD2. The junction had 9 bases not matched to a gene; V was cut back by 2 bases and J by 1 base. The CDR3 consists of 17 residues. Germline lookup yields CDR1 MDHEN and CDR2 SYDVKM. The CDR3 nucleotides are TGTGCCAGCAGTTTACCTCTAGCGGGCGGACCCCAAGAGACCCAGTACTTC. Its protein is CASSLPLAGGPQETQYF.